The 5 T cell receptor beta chains reported below all come from one sample, sequenced in a study of T cells in Graves' hyperthyroidism and ophthalmopathy. RNA transcripts were the template for amplifying TCR beta CDR3 regions. The HTBI set primed first-round TCR CDR3 RT-PCR. One entry per CDR3 protein results from TCRdb running MiXCR on the multiplex PCR reads. The sample has about 500,000 distinct CDR3 sequences; 15% to 20% are singletons. The source material was blood. These receptor sequences come from a woman in her 30s with Graves' ophthalmopathy.

This clonotype appeared many times. The chain recombines TRBV6-2 or TRBV6-3 with TRBJ2-2; TRBD1 agrees at 10 bases. Germline loops: CDR1 MNHEY, CDR2 SVGEGT. V dropped 6 bases and J dropped 3; count of bases not matched to a gene: 4. This CDR3 has 15 amino acids. The CDR3 reads CASSAGTGDTGELFF. The CDR3, as DNA: TGTGCCAGCAGCGCCGGGACAGGGGACACCGGGGAGCTGTTTTTT.

The chain is built from TRBV5-4 and TRBJ1-1, with D possibly being TRBD1 (5 bases). Germline loops: CDR1 SGHNT, CDR2 YYREEE (reference sequence). The ends were cut back, 2 bases at V and 4 bases at J, with 15 bases in the middle. The CDR3 is 15 residues long. The DNA of the CDR3 is TGTGCCAGCAGCTTTGGGGGAGGAGGGTCCACTGAAGCTTTCTTT. The encoded protein is CASSFGGGGSTEAFF.

This clonotype was seen many times. The chain has TRBV2 and TRBJ2-7, with TRBD1 as a possible D gene (6 bases). The germline CDR1 and CDR2 sequences are SNHLY and FYNNEI. The CDR3 has 12 residues. Trimming left V 8 bases short and J 0 bases short, with 8 bases between. CDR3 loop: CASYRDSYEQYF. Written as DNA, the CDR3 is TGTGCCAGCTACAGGGACTCCTACGAGCAGTACTTC.

Only one count was recorded for this clonotype. V and J are TRBV29-1 and TRBJ2-2, with TRBD1 as a possible D gene (6 bases). Germline CDR1 reads SQVTM; CDR2 reads ANQGSEA. This CDR3 is 12 amino acids long. Trimming pared 7 bases from V and 3 bases from J, leaving 9 bases between. DNA of the CDR3: TGCAGCGGAAACAGGGACACCGGGGAGCTGTTTTTT. This codes for CSGNRDTGELFF.

This clonotype came up many times. This chain joins TRBV6-1 and TRBJ2-5, with 9 positions matching TRBD1. Germline CDR1 and CDR2: MNHNS and SASEGT. This CDR3 spans 13 amino acids. Germline trimming cut 8 bases from V and 6 bases from J; bases unmatched to any gene: 7. CDR3 loop: CASHGTGQKTQYF. In DNA, the CDR3 is TGTGCCAGCCACGGGACAGGGCAAAAGACCCAGTACTTC.